The entry that follows covers one T cell receptor (beta chain) sequence. What it binds is not known. Building the TCR beta libraries relied on iRepertoire HTBI primers, and CDR3 regions underwent Arm-PCR. MiXCR, applied by TCRdb to the multiplex PCR reads, yields one record per CDR3 protein. This table holds 620,000 or so distinct CDR3 sequences, 15% to 20% found once. Trimming at V came to 7 bases and at J to 6 bases, leaving 6 bases not matched to a gene. CDR3 length equals 12 residues. CDR1 and CDR2 (germline): SQVTM, ANQGSEA. The sample is drawn from a study of regulatory T cells in long-lasting Graves disease. General study findings and limits: Persistent disease preferred TRBV28, TRBJ1-2 and TRBJ2-5.

Time point given: newly diagnosed GD, antithyroid drugs for less than 3 months. Extracted RNA from PBMCs served as the source of the TCR library. These data were likewise used in another study, on T cells in Graves' hyperthyroidism and ophthalmopathy.

The receptor's source is a woman between 25 and 40 years old with Graves disease. The chain links TRBV29-1 to TRBJ1-2; 9 bases are a match to TRBD1. The sequences come from peripheral blood mononuclear cells (PBMCs), collected at new diagnosis, from a patient treated with antithyroid drugs. The CDR3 coding sequence is TGCAGCGGTGACAGGGGGACGGATGGCTACACCTTC. It yields the protein CSGDRGTDGYTF.